This T cell receptor beta chain was sequenced in a study of T cells after posttransplantation cyclophosphamide. This clone occurred many times. The antigen is unknown. There are 15 residues in the CDR3. Germline V gene lookup returns CDR1 SEHNR and CDR2 FQNEAQ (reference sequence). Trimming shortened V by 1 base and J by 2 bases, and 11 bases separated the two germline ends. Study-level results: Blood and skin or GI T cell repertoires showed limited TRB overlap. Recipient CMV seropositivity and CMV reactivation strongly tracked TRB clonality.

TCRdb's table, derived via immunoSEQ multiplex PCR, lists solely in-frame clones and lacks some. The sample was found to contain 25,000 to 35,000 clones, and every one recurs. The source of this sequence is a woman in her twenties or thirties in good health and a related stem cell transplant donor. The specimen sequenced was PBMCs. The V and J genes are TRBV7-9 and TRBJ1-2, with D uncertain. The CDR3 region is CASSLGTGENYGYTF. CDR3 DNA: TGTGCCAGCAGCTTAGGGACCGGGGAAAACTATGGCTACACCTTC.